Listed below are T cell receptor beta chains from one sample, sequenced in a study of T and B cells in COVID-19 patients. Each CDR3 protein is one row after TCRdb ran MiXCR on the multiplex PCR reads. The sample holds approximately 8,300 distinct CDR3 sequences, about a third seen once. The sequenced material came from blood. Receptor source: a human donor with active COVID-19. Both conserved end residues are part of each CDR3. The D gene is left open where the match is weak. Rows give clone size only sometimes, using once, few, many, or a class for an expanded clone.

CDR3 DNA: TGTGCCAGTTCAGGGAGGACTAACTATGGCTACACCTTC
CDR3 protein: CASSGRTNYGYTF
D gene: -
J gene: TRBJ1-2
clone size: few
V gene: TRBV5-4

CDR3 DNA: TGTGCCAGCAGCCCCGAGAGAAACTACGAGCAGTACTTC
CDR3 protein: CASSPERNYEQYF
D gene: -
J gene: TRBJ2-7
clone size: -
V gene: TRBV5-4

CDR3 DNA: TGCAGCGTTGAAGATCGGGATGGTAGCTACGAGCAGTACTTC
CDR3 protein: CSVEDRDGSYEQYF
D gene: -
J gene: TRBJ2-7
clone size: many
V gene: TRBV29-1

CDR3 DNA: TGTGCCAGCAGCTTTACTAGCGGGACCTACAATGAGCAGTTCTTC
CDR3 protein: CASSFTSGTYNEQFF
D gene: TRBD2
J gene: TRBJ2-1
clone size: -
V gene: TRBV7-2

CDR3 DNA: TGTGCCAGCAGCTTGGGGGTGGGCAGAGCTAATGAAAAACTGTTTTTT
CDR3 protein: CASSLGVGRANEKLFF
D gene: -
J gene: TRBJ1-4
clone size: -
V gene: TRBV13

CDR3 DNA: TGTGCCAGCACCTCGGGCCCTAGCGGGAGGGCCAGGGCAGATACGCAGTATTTT
CDR3 protein: CASTSGPSGRARADTQYF
D gene: TRBD2
J gene: TRBJ2-3
clone size: -
V gene: TRBV6-5

CDR3 DNA: TGTGCCAGCAGCCCAGGGCTCCGGGTCGAGCAGTACTTC
CDR3 protein: CASSPGLRVEQYF
D gene: -
J gene: TRBJ2-7
clone size: few
V gene: TRBV27

CDR3 DNA: TGTGCCAGCAGTTTCCGGACCAGTCAGCCCCAGCATTTT
CDR3 protein: CASSFRTSQPQHF
D gene: -
J gene: TRBJ1-5
clone size: -
V gene: TRBV27

CDR3 DNA: TGTGCCAGCAGTTTGGACAGGGTCTCTGGAAACACCATATATTTT
CDR3 protein: CASSLDRVSGNTIYF
D gene: TRBD1
J gene: TRBJ1-3
clone size: -
V gene: TRBV6-2/TRBV6-3

CDR3 DNA: TGTGCCAGTAATCGGCAGGGGAGATCCGAGGGGGAAAAACTGTTTTTT
CDR3 protein: CASNRQGRSEGEKLFF
D gene: -
J gene: TRBJ1-4
clone size: few
V gene: TRBV19

CDR3 DNA: TGTGCCAGCAGTTTATCGGGACAGCTGAACACTGAAGCTTTCTTT
CDR3 protein: CASSLSGQLNTEAFF
D gene: TRBD1
J gene: TRBJ1-1
clone size: -
V gene: TRBV12-3/TRBV12-4

CDR3 DNA: TGTGCCAGCTCAGACGGGGTGTACAATGAGCAGTTCTTC
CDR3 protein: CASSDGVYNEQFF
D gene: -
J gene: TRBJ2-1
clone size: few
V gene: TRBV18

CDR3 DNA: TGCGCCAGCAGTGTGGACGTCGGAAACACCATATATTTT
CDR3 protein: CASSVDVGNTIYF
D gene: -
J gene: TRBJ1-3
clone size: -
V gene: TRBV5-1

CDR3 DNA: TGTGCCAGCAGCTTCCGTGGGACTAGCGGGACGTCCTACAATGAGCAGTTCTTC
CDR3 protein: CASSFRGTSGTSYNEQFF
D gene: TRBD2
J gene: TRBJ2-1
clone size: medium-sized
V gene: TRBV11-3

CDR3 DNA: TGTGCCAGCTCACCTACGGGGAGCGATCAGCCCCAGCATTTT
CDR3 protein: CASSPTGSDQPQHF
D gene: -
J gene: TRBJ1-5
clone size: -
V gene: TRBV18

CDR3 DNA: TGCAGCGCCCACAGGGGGGAAGAGACCCAGTACTTC
CDR3 protein: CSAHRGEETQYF
D gene: TRBD1
J gene: TRBJ2-5
clone size: large
V gene: TRBV29-1

CDR3 DNA: TGTGCCAGCAGCCCCGAGATTACTTCAAAACTGGCCGGGGAGCTGTTTTTT
CDR3 protein: CASSPEITSKLAGELFF
D gene: -
J gene: TRBJ2-2
clone size: few
V gene: TRBV6-2/TRBV6-3